This T cell receptor beta chain was identified in a study of PD-1 blockade in classical Hodgkin lymphoma. Trimming took off 5 bases at V and 0 bases at J, with 11 bases between the two ends. This CDR3 is built from 14 residues. Per the germline V gene, CDR1 is SGHAT and CDR2 is FQNNGV. As to this clone: Its specificity is not known.

Time point in this sample: cycle 4 day 1 (C4D1), after 5 to 7 weeks of nivolumab. Following autologous stem cell transplantation, relapse occurred in every patient, and exposure to brentuximab vedotin varied. General study findings and limits: TCR diversity rose significantly by C4D1 in CD4+ but not CD8+ cells.

Measured with immunoSEQ multiplex PCR; TCRdb has only the in-frame clones, and not every one. This sample yields around 60,000 clones, of which nearly 90% are seen a single time; around 8.1% belongs to the top ten. The sequencing here drew on peripheral blood mononuclear cells (PBMCs), taken before the fourth cycle of nivolumab. The TCR sequence derives from a human donor with classical Hodgkin lymphoma. The chain uses TRBV11-2 and TRBJ2-7; no clear D gene. CDR3 amino acids: CASSPGRPSYEQYF. The CDR3 DNA reads as TGTGCCAGCAGCCCGGGCCGTCCCTCCTACGAGCAGTACTTC.